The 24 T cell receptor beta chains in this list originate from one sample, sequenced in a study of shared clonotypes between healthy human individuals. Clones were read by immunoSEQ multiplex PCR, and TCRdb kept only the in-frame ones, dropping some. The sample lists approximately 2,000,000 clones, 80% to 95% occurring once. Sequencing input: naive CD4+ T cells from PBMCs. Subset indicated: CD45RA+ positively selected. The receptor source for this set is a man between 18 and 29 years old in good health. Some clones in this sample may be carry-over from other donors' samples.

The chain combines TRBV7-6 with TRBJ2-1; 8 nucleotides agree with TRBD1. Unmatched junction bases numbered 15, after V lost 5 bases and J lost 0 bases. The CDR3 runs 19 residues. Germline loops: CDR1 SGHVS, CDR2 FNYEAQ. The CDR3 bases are TGTGCCAGCAGCGGGGATAATTGGACAGGGCCGAGCTCCTACAATGAGCAGTTCTTC. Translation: CASSGDNWTGPSSYNEQFF.

The CDR3: CASSPTSGRGYNEQFF. The CDR3 DNA sequence: TGTGCCAGCAGCCCTACTAGCGGGCGCGGCTACAATGAGCAGTTCTTC. The rearrangement uses TRBV11-2 and TRBJ2-1; 9 bases fit TRBD2. Per the germline V gene, CDR1 is SGHAT and CDR2 is FQNNGV. The ends lost 5 bases at V and 3 bases at J; junction bases unmatched: 8. CDR3 size: 16 residues.

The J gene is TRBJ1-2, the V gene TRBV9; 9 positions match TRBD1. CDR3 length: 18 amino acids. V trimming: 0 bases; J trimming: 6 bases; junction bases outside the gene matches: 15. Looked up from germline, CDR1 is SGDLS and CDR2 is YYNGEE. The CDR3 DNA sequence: TGTGCCAGCAGCGTAGTAGGGACAGGGCCTCTACAAGGAAATGGCTACACCTTC. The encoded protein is CASSVVGTGPLQGNGYTF.

CDR3 residues: CASSLDSAGGSGYTF. CDR3 nucleotide sequence: TGCGCCAGCAGCTTGGACAGCGCGGGGGGCTCTGGCTACACCTTC. This chain joins TRBV5-1 and TRBJ1-2; maybe TRBD1 (6 bases). The V gene lost 0 bases and the J gene lost 7 bases, with 16 bases spanning the gap. The CDR3 length is 15 residues. Per germline, CDR1 SGHRS and CDR2 YFSETQ.

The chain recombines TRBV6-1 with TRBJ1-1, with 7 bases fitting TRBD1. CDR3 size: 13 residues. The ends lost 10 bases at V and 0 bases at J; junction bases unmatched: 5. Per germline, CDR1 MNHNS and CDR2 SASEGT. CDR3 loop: CATTTGLNTEAFF. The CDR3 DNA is TGTGCCACCACGACAGGGCTGAACACTGAAGCTTTCTTT.

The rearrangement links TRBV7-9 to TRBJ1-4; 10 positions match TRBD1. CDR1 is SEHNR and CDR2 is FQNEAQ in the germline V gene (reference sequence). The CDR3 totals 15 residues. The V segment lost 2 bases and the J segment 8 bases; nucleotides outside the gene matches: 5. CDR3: CASSLRGTGVEKLFF. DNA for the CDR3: TGTGCCAGCAGCTTAAGAGGGACAGGGGTCGAAAAACTGTTTTTT.

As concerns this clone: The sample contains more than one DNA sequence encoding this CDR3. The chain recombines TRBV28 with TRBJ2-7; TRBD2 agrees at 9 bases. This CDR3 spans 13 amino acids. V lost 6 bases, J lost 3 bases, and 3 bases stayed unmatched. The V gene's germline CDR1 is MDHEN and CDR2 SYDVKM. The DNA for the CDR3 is TGTGCCAGCAGGTTAGCGGGGGTCTACGAGCAGTACTTC. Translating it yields CASRLAGVYEQYF.

CDR3 region: CASSGGISYEQYF. CDR3 coding DNA: TGTGCCAGCAGTGGGGGAATCTCCTACGAGCAGTACTTC. This chain connects TRBV25-1 to TRBJ2-7; the D is unclear. Between the trimmed V and J ends, which lost 4 bases and 0 bases, there was a span of 7 bases. CDR1 and CDR2 (germline): MGHDK, SYGVNS. The CDR3 runs 13 residues.

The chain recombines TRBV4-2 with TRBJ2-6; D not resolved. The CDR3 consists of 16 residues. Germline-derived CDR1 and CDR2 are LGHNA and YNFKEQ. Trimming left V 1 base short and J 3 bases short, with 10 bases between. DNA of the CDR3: TGTGCCAGCAGCCAAGGCCCCACCCTTGGGGCCAACGTCCTGACTTTC. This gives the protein CASSQGPTLGANVLTF.

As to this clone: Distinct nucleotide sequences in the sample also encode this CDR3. DNA of the CDR3: TGTGCCAGCAGCGTAGACACAATGAACACTGAAGCTTTCTTT. Translated: CASSVDTMNTEAFF. The chain is built from TRBV9 and TRBJ1-1; D not certain. The CDR3 is made up of 14 amino acids. CDR1 is SGDLS, CDR2 YYNGEE, per germline. V was shortened by 0 bases and J by 0 bases, with 6 bases between the two germline ends.

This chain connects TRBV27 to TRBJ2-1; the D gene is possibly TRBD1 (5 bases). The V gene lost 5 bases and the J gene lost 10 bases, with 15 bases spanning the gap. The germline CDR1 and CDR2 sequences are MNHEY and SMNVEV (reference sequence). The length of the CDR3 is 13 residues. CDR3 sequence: CASSVGQGLEQFF. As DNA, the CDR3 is TGTGCCAGCAGTGTCGGACAAGGGCTGGAGCAGTTCTTC.

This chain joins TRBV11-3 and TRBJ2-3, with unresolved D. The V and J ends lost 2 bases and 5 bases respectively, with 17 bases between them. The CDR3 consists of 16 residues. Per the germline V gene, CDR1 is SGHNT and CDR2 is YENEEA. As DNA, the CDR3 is TGTGCCAGCAGCTTAAGAGGACGGGTTCCCCTAGATACGCAGTATTTT. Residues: CASSLRGRVPLDTQYF.

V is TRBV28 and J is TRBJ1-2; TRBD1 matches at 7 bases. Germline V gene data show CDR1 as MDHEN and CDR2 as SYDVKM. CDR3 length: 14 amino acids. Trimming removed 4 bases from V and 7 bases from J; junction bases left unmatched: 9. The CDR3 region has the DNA TGTGCCAGCAGTTCGGCTACAGGGGTGGGTGGCTACACCTTC. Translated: CASSSATGVGGYTF.

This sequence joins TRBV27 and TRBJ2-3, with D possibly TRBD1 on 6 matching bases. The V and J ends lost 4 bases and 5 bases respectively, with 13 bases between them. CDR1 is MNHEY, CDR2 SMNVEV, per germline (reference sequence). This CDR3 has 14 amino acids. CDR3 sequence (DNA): TGTGCCAGCAGTTCGCCAGGGGCGATAGATACGCAGTATTTT. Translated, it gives CASSSPGAIDTQYF.

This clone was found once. This chain's CDR3 is CASSLLASPGELFF. In DNA, the CDR3 is TGTGCCAGCAGCCTCCTCGCTAGCCCCGGGGAGCTGTTTTTT. The chain employs TRBV7-3 and TRBJ2-2, with D possibly being TRBD2 (5 bases). Germline values: CDR1 SGHTA, CDR2 FQGTGA. V was pared by 5 bases and J by 6 bases, with 13 bases between. CDR3 length equals 14 residues.

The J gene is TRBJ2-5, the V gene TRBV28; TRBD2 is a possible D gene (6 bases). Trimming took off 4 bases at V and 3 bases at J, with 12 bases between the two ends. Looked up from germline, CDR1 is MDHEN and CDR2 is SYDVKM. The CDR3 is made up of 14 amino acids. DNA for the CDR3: TGTGCCAGCAGTTGGAGGGGAGTAAAAGAGACCCAGTACTTC. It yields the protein CASSWRGVKETQYF.

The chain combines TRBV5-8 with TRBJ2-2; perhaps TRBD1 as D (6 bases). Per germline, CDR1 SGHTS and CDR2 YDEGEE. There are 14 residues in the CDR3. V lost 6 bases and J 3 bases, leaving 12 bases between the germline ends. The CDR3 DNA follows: TGTGCCAGCACACCGTGGACAGACACCGGGGAGCTGTTTTTT. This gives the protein CASTPWTDTGELFF.

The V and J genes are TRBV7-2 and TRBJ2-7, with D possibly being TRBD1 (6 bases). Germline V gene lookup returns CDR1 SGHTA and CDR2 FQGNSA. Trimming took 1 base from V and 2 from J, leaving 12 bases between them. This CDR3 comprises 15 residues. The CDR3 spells CASSLGGHQTYEQYF. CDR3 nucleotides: TGTGCCAGCAGCTTAGGGGGACATCAAACCTACGAGCAGTACTTC.

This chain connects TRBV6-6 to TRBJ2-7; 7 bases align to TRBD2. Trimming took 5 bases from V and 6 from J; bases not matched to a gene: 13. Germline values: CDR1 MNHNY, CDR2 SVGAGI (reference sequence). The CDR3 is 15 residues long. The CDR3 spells CASSLGRGRSLEQYF. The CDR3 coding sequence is TGTGCCAGCAGTCTGGGGAGGGGACGATCCCTCGAGCAGTACTTC.

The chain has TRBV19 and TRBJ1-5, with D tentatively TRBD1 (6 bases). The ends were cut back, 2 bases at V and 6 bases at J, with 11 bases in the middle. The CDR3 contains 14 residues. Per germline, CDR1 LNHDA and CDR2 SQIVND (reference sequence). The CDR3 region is CASSILQGPQPQHF. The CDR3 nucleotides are TGTGCCAGTAGTATACTTCAGGGGCCTCAGCCCCAGCATTTT.

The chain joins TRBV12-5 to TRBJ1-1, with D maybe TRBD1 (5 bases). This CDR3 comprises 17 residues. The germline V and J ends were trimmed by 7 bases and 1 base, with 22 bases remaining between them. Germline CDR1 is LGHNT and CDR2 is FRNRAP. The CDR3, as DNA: TGTGCTAGTGTGCCGGGTGACAGCTCAGCATGGAACACTGAAGCTTTCTTT. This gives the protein CASVPGDSSAWNTEAFF.

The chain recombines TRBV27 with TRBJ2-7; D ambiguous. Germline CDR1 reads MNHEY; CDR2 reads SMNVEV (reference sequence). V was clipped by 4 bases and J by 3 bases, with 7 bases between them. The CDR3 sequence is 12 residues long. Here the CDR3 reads CASSSRLYEQYF. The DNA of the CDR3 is TGTGCCAGCAGTTCCCGCCTCTACGAGCAGTACTTC.

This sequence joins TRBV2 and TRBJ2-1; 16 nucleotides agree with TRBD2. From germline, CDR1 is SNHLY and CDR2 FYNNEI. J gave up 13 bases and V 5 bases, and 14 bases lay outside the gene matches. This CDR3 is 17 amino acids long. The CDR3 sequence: CASSLRSGTSGRENQFF. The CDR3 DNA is TGTGCCAGCAGTTTAAGATCCGGGACTAGCGGGAGGGAGAACCAGTTCTTC.

The DNA of the CDR3 is TGTGCCAGCAGTCCGACTAGCGGTAGGAGGTACCCCGGGGAGCTGTTTTTT. Amino acids: CASSPTSGRRYPGELFF. The chain is built from TRBV28 and TRBJ2-2; 9 bases line up with TRBD2. The V segment lost 5 bases and the J segment 6 bases; nucleotides outside the gene matches: 13. The length of the CDR3 is 17 residues. The germline gives CDR1 MDHEN, CDR2 SYDVKM.